This TCR beta chain was identified in a study of metastatic and nonmetastatic thyroid tumors. This CDR3 has 16 residues. Germline lookup yields CDR1 MDHEN and CDR2 SYDVKM. V was pared by 9 bases and J by 0 bases, with 18 bases between. With MiXCR, TCRdb called clones anew from the PCR reads. The table records 35,000 to 50,000 clones, around a fifth of them present only once. This clone was detected many times. No treatment of any kind had been given to any patient before thyroid surgery. Sequences were obtained from blood. The chain employs TRBV28 and TRBJ1-5; no clear D gene. This sequence was found in a female donor with papillary thyroid cancer or a benign thyroid nodule (not recorded which). Some clones in this sample may be carry-over from other donors' samples. CDR3 sequence reads: CASTRIGPDSNQPQHF. CDR3 DNA: TGTGCCAGTACTCGAATAGGCCCAGATAGCAATCAGCCCCAGCATTTT.